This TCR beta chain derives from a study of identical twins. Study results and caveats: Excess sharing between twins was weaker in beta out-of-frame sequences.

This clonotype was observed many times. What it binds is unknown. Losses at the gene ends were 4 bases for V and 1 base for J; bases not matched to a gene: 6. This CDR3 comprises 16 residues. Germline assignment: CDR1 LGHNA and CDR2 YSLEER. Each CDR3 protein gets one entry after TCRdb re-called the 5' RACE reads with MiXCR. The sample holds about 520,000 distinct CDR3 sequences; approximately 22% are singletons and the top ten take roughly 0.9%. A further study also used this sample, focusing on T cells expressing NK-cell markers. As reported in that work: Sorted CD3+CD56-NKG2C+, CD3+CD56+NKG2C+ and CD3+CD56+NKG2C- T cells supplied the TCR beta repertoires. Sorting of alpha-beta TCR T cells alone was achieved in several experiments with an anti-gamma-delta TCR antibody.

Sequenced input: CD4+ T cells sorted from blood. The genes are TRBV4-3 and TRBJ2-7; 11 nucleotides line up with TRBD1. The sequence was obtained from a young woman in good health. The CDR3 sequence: CASSRGGQGASYEQYF. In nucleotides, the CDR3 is TGCGCCAGCAGCCGGGGAGGACAGGGGGCTTCCTACGAGCAGTACTTC.